The clone carrying this T cell receptor beta chain showed up just a few times. The antigen is unknown. The entry originates in a study of cytomegalovirus exposure and HLA in healthy donors. Overall study findings and caveats: When analyzed later, a missense DCLRE1C variant was found to be linked to TCR beta V- and J-gene trimming.

The length of the CDR3 is 20 residues. 13 Jbeta primers and 60 Vbeta primers were used for the PCR. Method: immunoSEQ multiplex PCR; TCRdb's copy keeps in-frame clones and lacks some. Of 150,000 to 200,000 clones listed, 83% are singletons. The V gene is TRBV21-1, the J gene TRBJ2-3; the D call in the table, TRBD1, was not verified against the DNA. TRBV21-1 is deemed a pseudogene. The sequence derives from a man over 45 in good health and CMV-seronegative. The sequenced sample was PBMCs. The CDR3 bases are TGTGCCAGCAGCAAAGGAGGGGACCCGAAGGGACAGGGCAAAACAGATACGCAGTATTTT. Its protein product is CASSKGGDPKGQGKTDTQYF.